The 10 T cell receptor beta chains below come from one sample, sequenced in a study of cytomegalovirus exposure and HLA in healthy donors. The PCR employed 60 Vbeta primers together with 13 Jbeta primers. TCRdb keeps only in-frame clones here, not all; method: immunoSEQ multiplex PCR. Of around 91,000 clones detected, approximately 86% appear once; the ten largest clones hold approximately 10%. What was sequenced was PBMCs. These receptor sequences come from a man aged 30 to 39 in good health and CMV-seropositive.

The chain links TRBV7-9 to TRBJ2-5, with 8 bases identical to TRBD2. With 3 bases clipped from V and 1 base from J, the junction kept 13 bases outside the gene matches. Germline V gene data show CDR1 as SEHNR and CDR2 as FQNEAQ (reference sequence). The CDR3 extends over 18 amino acids. The CDR3 region is CASSFVSILAGGQETQYF. DNA of the CDR3: TGTGCCAGCAGCTTCGTATCGATCCTCGCGGGGGGCCAAGAGACCCAGTACTTC.

The chain combines TRBV10-1 with TRBJ2-2; no reliable D call. CDR1 and CDR2 from the germline V gene are WNHNN and SYGVQD (reference sequence). The CDR3 is 12 residues long. Deletions cut 5 bases from V and 2 bases from J, with 3 bases between. CDR3 bases: TGCGCCAGCAGTCCAAACACCGGGGAGCTGTTTTTT. Protein: CASSPNTGELFF.

V is TRBV11-2 and J is TRBJ2-3, with 9 bases lining up with TRBD1. This CDR3 is built from 16 residues. V shed 5 bases and J 0 bases; nucleotides not matched to a gene: 6. Germline lookup yields CDR1 SGHAT and CDR2 FQNNGV. The CDR3 DNA reads TGTGCCAGCAGCCGTTACAGGGGGCGTAGCACAGATACGCAGTATTTT. Its protein product is CASSRYRGRSTDTQYF.

This clone was seen just once. This chain uses TRBV7-6 with TRBJ2-7; 7 bases are a match to TRBD2. Germline V gene sequence: CDR1 SGHVS, CDR2 FNYEAQ. This CDR3 contains 12 residues. The J segment lost 6 bases and the V segment lost 5 bases, leaving 4 bases of the junction unmatched. The CDR3: CASSHTGGEQYF. DNA of the CDR3: TGTGCCAGCAGCCATACGGGGGGCGAGCAGTACTTC.

The chain joins TRBV14 to TRBJ2-1; the D gene is possibly TRBD1 (5 bases). The V gene lost 1 base and the J gene lost 5 bases, with 15 bases spanning the gap. The length of the CDR3 is 16 residues. Germline lookup yields CDR1 SGHDN and CDR2 FVKESK. CDR3 in DNA: TGTGCCAGCAGCCAAGTGGGTCAGGGATCTGACAATGAGCAGTTCTTC. Amino acids: CASSQVGQGSDNEQFF.

A few counts support this clone. The chain uses TRBV30 and TRBJ1-3, with 10 bases identical to TRBD1. The V segment lost 1 base and the J segment 3 bases; nucleotides outside the gene matches: 9. This CDR3 contains 17 residues. Looked up from germline, CDR1 is GTSNPN and CDR2 is SVGIG (reference sequence). In DNA, the CDR3 is TGTGCCTGGAGTGCAAAAAACGGACAGGGGGTTGGAAACACCATATATTTT. Its translation: CAWSAKNGQGVGNTIYF.

The V gene is TRBV10-2, the J gene TRBJ2-2, with a tentative D call TRBD2 (5 bases). In germline, CDR1 is WSHSY, CDR2 SAAADI. This CDR3 has 15 residues. The V end lost 7 bases, the J end lost 4 bases, and 16 bases lay between the germline ends. CDR3 nucleotides: TGCGCCAGCACTAAGGGCCTCAGCGGCACCGGGGAGCTGTTTTTT. It codes for CASTKGLSGTGELFF.

This clone was recorded once. The genes are TRBV2 and TRBJ2-6; 11 bases are a match to TRBD2. Trimming removed 4 bases from V and 4 bases from J; junction bases left unmatched: 0. Germline CDR1 SNHLY, CDR2 FYNNEI. This CDR3 has 15 amino acids. CDR3 sequence (DNA): TGTGCCAGCAGTGCTAGCGGGAGGGGGGCCAACGTCCTGACTTTC. Its protein product is CASSASGRGANVLTF.

The rearrangement joins TRBV9 to TRBJ2-1; 7 nucleotides line up with TRBD2. From germline, CDR1 is SGDLS and CDR2 YYNGEE. V lost 0 bases and J lost 2; bases outside the gene matches: 5. This CDR3 has 16 amino acids. As DNA, the CDR3 is TGTGCCAGCAGCGTAGCGGCGGGAGTCACCTACAATGAGCAGTTCTTC. Its translation: CASSVAAGVTYNEQFF. Full variable domain (missing parts from reference TRBV9 and TRBJ2-1): DSGVTQTPKHLITATGQRVTLRCSPRSGDLSVYWYQQSLDQGLQFLIQYYNGEERAKGNILERFSAQQFPDLHSELNLSSLELGDSALYFCASSVAAGVTYNEQFFGPGTRLTVL.

V gene TRBV10-1 combines with J gene TRBJ1-4; no firm D call. Per germline, CDR1 WNHNN and CDR2 SYGVQD (reference sequence). V was pared by 1 base and J by 6 bases, with 12 bases between. The CDR3 extends over 15 amino acids. This CDR3 reads CASSELLAEDEKLFF. The CDR3 DNA follows: TGCGCCAGCAGTGAGTTATTGGCAGAAGATGAAAAACTGTTTTTT.